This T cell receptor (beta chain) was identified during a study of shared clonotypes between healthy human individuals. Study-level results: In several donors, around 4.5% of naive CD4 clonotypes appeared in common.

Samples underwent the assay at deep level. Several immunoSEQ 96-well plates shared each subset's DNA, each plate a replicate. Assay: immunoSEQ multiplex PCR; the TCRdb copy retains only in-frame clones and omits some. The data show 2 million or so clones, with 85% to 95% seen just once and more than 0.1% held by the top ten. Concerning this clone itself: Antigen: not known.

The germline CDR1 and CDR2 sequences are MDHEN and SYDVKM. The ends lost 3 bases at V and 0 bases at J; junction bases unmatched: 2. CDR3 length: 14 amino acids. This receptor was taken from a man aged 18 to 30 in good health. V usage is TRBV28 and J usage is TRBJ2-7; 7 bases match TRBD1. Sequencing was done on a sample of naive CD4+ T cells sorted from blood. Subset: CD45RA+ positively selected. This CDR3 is CASSFRQGSYEQYF. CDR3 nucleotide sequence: TGTGCCAGCAGTTTTCGACAGGGCTCCTACGAGCAGTACTTC.